This paragraph covers one T cell receptor beta chain sequence. Antigen: not known. The data originate from a study of response to subunit inactivated influenza vaccine. The germline CDR1 and CDR2 sequences are SGHNT and YYREEE (reference sequence). CDR3 length: 15 residues. With 3 bases clipped from V and 6 bases from J, the junction kept 11 bases outside the gene matches. TCRdb passed the RT-PCR reads through MiXCR, listing each CDR3 protein once. The sample contains almost 600,000 distinct CDR3 sequences, approximately 14% of which appear only once. Whole-study findings and limits: The authors suggested that every seasonal influenza vaccination recruits few new T cells.

Sequences were derived from PBMCs from blood, sampled approximately 13 days after vaccination. The chain joins TRBV5-4 to TRBJ2-7, with 8 bases lining up with TRBD1. This receptor was obtained from a man aged 50 to 59 who received an inactivated influenza vaccine. The CDR3 reads CASSSQTRTGSEQYF. The CDR3 DNA reads as TGTGCCAGCAGCTCGCAGACTCGGACAGGGTCCGAGCAGTACTTC.